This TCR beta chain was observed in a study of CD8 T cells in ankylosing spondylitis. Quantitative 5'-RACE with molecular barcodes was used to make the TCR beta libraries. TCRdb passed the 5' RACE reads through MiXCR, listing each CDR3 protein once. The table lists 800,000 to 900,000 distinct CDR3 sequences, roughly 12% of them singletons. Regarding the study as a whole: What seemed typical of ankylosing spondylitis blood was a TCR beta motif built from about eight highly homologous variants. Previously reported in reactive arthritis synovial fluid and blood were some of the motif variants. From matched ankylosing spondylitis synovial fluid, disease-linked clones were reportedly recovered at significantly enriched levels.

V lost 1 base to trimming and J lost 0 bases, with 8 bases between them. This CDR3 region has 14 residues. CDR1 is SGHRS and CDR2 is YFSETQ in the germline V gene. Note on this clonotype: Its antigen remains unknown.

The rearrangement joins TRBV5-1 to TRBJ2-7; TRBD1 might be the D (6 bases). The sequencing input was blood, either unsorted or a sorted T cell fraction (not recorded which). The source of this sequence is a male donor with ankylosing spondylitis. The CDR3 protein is CASSLMDSSYEQYF. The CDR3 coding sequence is TGCGCCAGCAGCTTGATGGACAGCTCCTACGAGCAGTACTTC.